The present entry profiles one TCR beta chain with its context. Its antigen is not known. The CDR3 length is 15 residues. The V and J ends lost 9 bases and 5 bases respectively, with 21 bases between them. CDR1 SGHRS and CDR2 YFSETQ come from the germline V gene. The data were taken from a study of T cell responses to AZD1222 COVID-19 vaccine. Overall study context: Analysis merged second doses at about 4 or about 12 weeks.

Study-level findings and limits: Females made up more of the donors, who were largely white British, and clonal diversity may have come out too low.

The method was immunoSEQ multiplex PCR; TCRdb's version includes in-frame clones alone and lacks a portion of them. This sample has 95,000 to 150,000 clones; roughly nine tenths occur once, and the top ten carry approximately 3.1%. V is TRBV5-1 and J is TRBJ2-1; TRBD1 is a possible D gene (6 bases). The TCR originated in an adult in good health. Specimen: peripheral blood, collected on day 0 of AZD1222 vaccination. Here the CDR3 DNA reads TGCGCCACCGCCCTGGGGGCTTTCAGAGACAATGAGCAGTTCTTC. It translates to CATALGAFRDNEQFF.